These T cell receptor beta chains were read from a single sample in a study of T cells in Graves' hyperthyroidism and ophthalmopathy. TCRdb ran MiXCR on the multiplex PCR reads and lists one entry per CDR3 protein. This table holds 350,000 or so distinct CDR3 sequences, about 17% found once. The sequenced sample was blood. The source is a woman in her thirties with Graves' hyperthyroidism that later progressed to Graves' ophthalmopathy. CDR3s include the opening cysteine and the closing phenylalanine or tryptophan. Fields, in order: clone size, V gene, J gene, D gene, CDR3 DNA, CDR3 protein. A D gene is named only where the DNA matches it firmly. Clone sizes are given selectively: once, few, many, or a class where the clone is expanded.

clone size: many
V gene: TRBV2
J gene: TRBJ2-1
D gene: TRBD2
CDR3 DNA: TGTGCCACCCGCGGGGGGCTCTACAATGAGCAGTTCTTC
CDR3 protein: CATRGGLYNEQFF

clone size: many
V gene: TRBV7-6
J gene: TRBJ1-2
D gene: .
CDR3 DNA: TGTGCCAGCAGCTTCAAACAGGGCTATGGCTACACCTTC
CDR3 protein: CASSFKQGYGYTF

clone size: many
V gene: TRBV27
J gene: TRBJ2-7
D gene: .
CDR3 DNA: TGTGCCAGCAGTTTCGGACTACACCCGTCCAACGAGCAGTACTTC
CDR3 protein: CASSFGLHPSNEQYF

clone size: many
V gene: TRBV4-1
J gene: TRBJ1-2
D gene: .
CDR3 DNA: TGCGCCAGCAGCCAAGATAGAGTGGGGGTGAACTATGGCTACACCTTC
CDR3 protein: CASSQDRVGVNYGYTF

clone size: many
V gene: TRBV2
J gene: TRBJ2-7
D gene: .
CDR3 DNA: TGTGCCAGCAGTGATATGGACTACGGAACCTACGAGCAGTACTTC
CDR3 protein: CASSDMDYGTYEQYF

clone size: .
V gene: TRBV10-3
J gene: TRBJ1-1
D gene: .
CDR3 DNA: TGTGCCACAGAGCGGAATATGAACACTGAAGCTTTCTTT
CDR3 protein: CATERNMNTEAFF

clone size: many
V gene: TRBV7-8
J gene: TRBJ2-7
D gene: TRBD1
CDR3 DNA: TGTGCCAGCAGCCGGGACAGGCTCTCCTACGAGCAGTACTTC
CDR3 protein: CASSRDRLSYEQYF

clone size: many
V gene: TRBV7-9
J gene: TRBJ1-6
D gene: .
CDR3 DNA: TGTGCCAGCAGCCCGGGACCCGGCGGGGATTCACCCCTCCACTTT
CDR3 protein: CASSPGPGGDSPLHF

clone size: .
V gene: TRBV7-9
J gene: TRBJ1-1
D gene: .
CDR3 DNA: TGTGCCAGCAGCTTACCCTACGGCGAATCCGACACTGAAGCTTTCTTT
CDR3 protein: CASSLPYGESDTEAFF

clone size: .
V gene: TRBV11-2
J gene: TRBJ2-7
D gene: .
CDR3 DNA: TGTGCCAGCAGCCCCGGCCCGGGGACCTCCTACGAGCAGTACTTC
CDR3 protein: CASSPGPGTSYEQYF

clone size: many
V gene: TRBV2
J gene: TRBJ2-1
D gene: .
CDR3 DNA: TGTGCCAGCAGTGTAGCTCCTCAACAGTTCTTC
CDR3 protein: CASSVAPQQFF

clone size: .
V gene: TRBV5-1
J gene: TRBJ1-6
D gene: TRBD1
CDR3 DNA: TGCGCCAGCAGCCCGGGACAGGGTATCAGCTCCTATAATTCACCCCTCCACTTT
CDR3 protein: CASSPGQGISSYNSPLHF

clone size: many
V gene: TRBV6-2/TRBV6-3
J gene: TRBJ2-7
D gene: .
CDR3 DNA: TGTGCCAGCAGTAGGCAGACCACCTACGAGCAGTACTTC
CDR3 protein: CASSRQTTYEQYF

clone size: many
V gene: TRBV30
J gene: TRBJ1-1
D gene: TRBD1
CDR3 DNA: TGTGCCTGGATTGACAGGGTAGCTTTCTTT
CDR3 protein: CAWIDRVAFF

clone size: many
V gene: TRBV12-3/TRBV12-4
J gene: TRBJ1-1
D gene: .
CDR3 DNA: TGTGCCAGCAGCGACATTGCCGGACGTAAGAACACTGAAGCTTTCTTT
CDR3 protein: CASSDIAGRKNTEAFF

clone size: many
V gene: TRBV28
J gene: TRBJ1-2
D gene: TRBD1
CDR3 DNA: TGTGCCAGCAGGTGGACAGGGTACGCCTTAAGGGGCTACACCTTC
CDR3 protein: CASRWTGYALRGYTF

clone size: many
V gene: TRBV6-2/TRBV6-3
J gene: TRBJ2-5
D gene: .
CDR3 DNA: TGTGCCAGCACTATACGGTCGGATTTCCAAGAGACCCAGTACTTC
CDR3 protein: CASTIRSDFQETQYF

clone size: many
V gene: TRBV24-1
J gene: TRBJ2-3
D gene: .
CDR3 DNA: TGTGCCACCAGTGATTACAGCACAGATACGCAGTATTTT
CDR3 protein: CATSDYSTDTQYF

clone size: few
V gene: TRBV6-1
J gene: TRBJ2-1
D gene: .
CDR3 DNA: TGTGCCAGCAGTGAATCAGGGAATGAGCAGTTCTTC
CDR3 protein: CASSESGNEQFF

clone size: many
V gene: TRBV7-2
J gene: TRBJ2-5
D gene: TRBD1
CDR3 DNA: TGTGCCAGCAGCCGACAGGGTGGACACGAAGAGACCCAGTACTTC
CDR3 protein: CASSRQGGHEETQYF

clone size: many
V gene: TRBV12-3/TRBV12-4
J gene: TRBJ2-7
D gene: TRBD2
CDR3 DNA: TGTGCCAGCAGTTGGACTAGCGGGACTATCTACGAGCAGTACTTC
CDR3 protein: CASSWTSGTIYEQYF

clone size: many
V gene: TRBV6-1
J gene: TRBJ1-1
D gene: .
CDR3 DNA: TGTGCCAGCAGTGAACCTTCCGAAGTTACGAACACTGAAGCTTTCTTT
CDR3 protein: CASSEPSEVTNTEAFF

clone size: .
V gene: TRBV30
J gene: TRBJ2-3
D gene: TRBD2
CDR3 DNA: TGTGCCTGGAACGGGGGAGGGGAGACAGATACGCAGTATTTT
CDR3 protein: CAWNGGGETDTQYF

clone size: many
V gene: TRBV2
J gene: TRBJ2-4
D gene: .
CDR3 DNA: TGTGCCAGCAGTGAAAGCTACCTAAAAAACATTCAGTACTTC
CDR3 protein: CASSESYLKNIQYF

clone size: many
V gene: TRBV5-1
J gene: TRBJ1-2
D gene: .
CDR3 DNA: TGCGCCAGCAGCCCGAGACTAGACTATGGCTACACCTTC
CDR3 protein: CASSPRLDYGYTF

clone size: .
V gene: TRBV5-5
J gene: TRBJ2-2
D gene: .
CDR3 DNA: TGTGCCAGCAGCTCGTTCCCCGGGGAGCTGTTTTTT
CDR3 protein: CASSSFPGELFF

clone size: many
V gene: TRBV5-1
J gene: TRBJ1-3
D gene: .
CDR3 DNA: TGCGCCAGCAGCTTGGAGGGCCTAGGGACCGCCATATATTTT
CDR3 protein: CASSLEGLGTAIYF

clone size: many
V gene: TRBV2
J gene: TRBJ2-3
D gene: .
CDR3 DNA: TGTGCCAGCAGTGCCGGGTTTAGCACAGATACGCAGTATTTT
CDR3 protein: CASSAGFSTDTQYF

clone size: many
V gene: TRBV27
J gene: TRBJ2-3
D gene: TRBD2
CDR3 DNA: TGTGCCAGCAGTTTATCCCCTGCGGGGGGGGCAGATACGCAGTATTTT
CDR3 protein: CASSLSPAGGADTQYF

clone size: .
V gene: TRBV15
J gene: TRBJ2-1
D gene: TRBD2
CDR3 DNA: TGTGCCACCAGCAGAGATGGGACTAGCGGATCGTGGGAGCAGTTCTTC
CDR3 protein: CATSRDGTSGSWEQFF

clone size: few
V gene: TRBV20-1
J gene: TRBJ2-7
D gene: TRBD2
CDR3 DNA: TGCAGTGCTAGATCCCGGACTAGCGGGTCCTACGAGCAGTACTTC
CDR3 protein: CSARSRTSGSYEQYF

clone size: .
V gene: TRBV20-1
J gene: TRBJ2-7
D gene: TRBD2
CDR3 DNA: TGCAGTGCTAGATCGATAGCGGGAGGAAGGGAGCAGTACTTC
CDR3 protein: CSARSIAGGREQYF

clone size: many
V gene: TRBV19
J gene: TRBJ1-1
D gene: .
CDR3 DNA: TGTGCCAGTAGTTCGTCCGGGTATGACACTGAAGCTTTCTTT
CDR3 protein: CASSSSGYDTEAFF

clone size: .
V gene: TRBV20-1
J gene: TRBJ2-3
D gene: .
CDR3 DNA: TGCAGTGCGAGACACCCTCTAGCGAGCACAGATACGCAGTATTTT
CDR3 protein: CSARHPLASTDTQYF

clone size: .
V gene: TRBV7-2
J gene: TRBJ2-7
D gene: .
CDR3 DNA: TGTGCCAGCAGCCCCTCGAGGGCCTCCTACGAGCAGTACTTC
CDR3 protein: CASSPSRASYEQYF

clone size: .
V gene: TRBV3-1
J gene: TRBJ2-1
D gene: .
CDR3 DNA: TGTGCCAGCAGCCCGACTAGTTCCTCCTACAATGAGCAGTTCTTC
CDR3 protein: CASSPTSSSYNEQFF

clone size: .
V gene: TRBV20-1
J gene: TRBJ2-5
D gene: TRBD1
CDR3 DNA: TGCAGTGCTAGAGATAGGGACAGGGAACGGGAGACCCAGTACTTC
CDR3 protein: CSARDRDRERETQYF

clone size: .
V gene: TRBV12-3/TRBV12-4
J gene: TRBJ1-2
D gene: TRBD1
CDR3 DNA: TGTGCCAGCAGATCCGACAGGGGAAGGGTCTATGGCTACACCTTC
CDR3 protein: CASRSDRGRVYGYTF

clone size: .
V gene: TRBV4-1
J gene: TRBJ2-6
D gene: TRBD1
CDR3 DNA: TGCGCCAGCAGCCAAGATCCTCAGGGGGCGCTTTCGTCTGGGGCCAACGTCCTGACTTTC
CDR3 protein: CASSQDPQGALSSGANVLTF

clone size: few
V gene: TRBV7-6
J gene: TRBJ2-5
D gene: TRBD1
CDR3 DNA: TGTGCCAGCAGCAAAGACAGGGGCCAAGAGACCCAGTACTTC
CDR3 protein: CASSKDRGQETQYF

clone size: many
V gene: TRBV6-2/TRBV6-3
J gene: TRBJ2-1
D gene: .
CDR3 DNA: TGTGCCAGCAGCCCCCATGTGGGGTCTGGGAATGAGCAGTTCTTC
CDR3 protein: CASSPHVGSGNEQFF

clone size: .
V gene: TRBV10-2
J gene: TRBJ1-2
D gene: .
CDR3 DNA: TGCGCCAGCAGTGAGTCGTCCTTACTGGGGAGCTACACCTTC
CDR3 protein: CASSESSLLGSYTF

clone size: many
V gene: TRBV6-1
J gene: TRBJ1-2
D gene: .
CDR3 DNA: TGTGCCAGCAGTCCAAATCCTCGGTATAACGTATTCGGCTACACCTTC
CDR3 protein: CASSPNPRYNVFGYTF

clone size: few
V gene: TRBV4-1
J gene: TRBJ2-1
D gene: .
CDR3 DNA: TGCGCCAGCAGCCAAGGGTCGGGGCAGGGGTTCAATGAGCAGTTCTTC
CDR3 protein: CASSQGSGQGFNEQFF

clone size: many
V gene: TRBV12-3/TRBV12-4
J gene: TRBJ1-1
D gene: .
CDR3 DNA: TGTGCCAGCAGACTCTTGATGGGGTCTGAAGCTTTCTTT
CDR3 protein: CASRLLMGSEAFF

clone size: .
V gene: TRBV20-1
J gene: TRBJ1-2
D gene: .
CDR3 DNA: TGCAGTGCTAGCAGGAACTATGGCTACACCTTC
CDR3 protein: CSASRNYGYTF

clone size: .
V gene: TRBV24-1
J gene: TRBJ2-1
D gene: .
CDR3 DNA: TGTGCCACCAGTGATAACAATGAGCAGTTCTTC
CDR3 protein: CATSDNNEQFF

clone size: many
V gene: TRBV28
J gene: TRBJ2-7
D gene: .
CDR3 DNA: TGTGCCAGCAGTCCCCTGGGGGGGGCTCGCGAGCAGTACTTC
CDR3 protein: CASSPLGGAREQYF

clone size: .
V gene: TRBV6-1
J gene: TRBJ2-3
D gene: TRBD2
CDR3 DNA: TGTGCCAGCAGTGAGGGGGGGGTTAGCACAGATACGCAGTATTTT
CDR3 protein: CASSEGGVSTDTQYF

clone size: .
V gene: TRBV5-4
J gene: TRBJ2-7
D gene: .
CDR3 DNA: TGTGCCAGCAGCCGTCAATCGGGAAACTCCTACGAGCAGTACTTC
CDR3 protein: CASSRQSGNSYEQYF

clone size: .
V gene: TRBV11-2
J gene: TRBJ2-3
D gene: .
CDR3 DNA: TGTGCCAGCAGCTTAGACCCAGGGGCGGGAGATACGCAGTATTTT
CDR3 protein: CASSLDPGAGDTQYF

clone size: .
V gene: TRBV7-9
J gene: TRBJ1-2
D gene: TRBD1
CDR3 DNA: TGTGCCAGCAGCTTAGGGAGACAGGGGTCGCCCCTGAACTATGGCTACACCTTC
CDR3 protein: CASSLGRQGSPLNYGYTF

clone size: many
V gene: TRBV30
J gene: TRBJ2-1
D gene: TRBD2
CDR3 DNA: TGTGCCTGGAGTATGGCGGGAGGACACAATGAGCAGTTCTTC
CDR3 protein: CAWSMAGGHNEQFF

clone size: few
V gene: TRBV10-1
J gene: TRBJ2-1
D gene: .
CDR3 DNA: TGCGCCAGCAGTCGGGACGCCCGGGGCAATGAGCAGTTCTTC
CDR3 protein: CASSRDARGNEQFF

clone size: many
V gene: TRBV29-1
J gene: TRBJ1-2
D gene: .
CDR3 DNA: TGCAGCGTTAGAACGACTAATAGCTATGGCTACACCTTC
CDR3 protein: CSVRTTNSYGYTF